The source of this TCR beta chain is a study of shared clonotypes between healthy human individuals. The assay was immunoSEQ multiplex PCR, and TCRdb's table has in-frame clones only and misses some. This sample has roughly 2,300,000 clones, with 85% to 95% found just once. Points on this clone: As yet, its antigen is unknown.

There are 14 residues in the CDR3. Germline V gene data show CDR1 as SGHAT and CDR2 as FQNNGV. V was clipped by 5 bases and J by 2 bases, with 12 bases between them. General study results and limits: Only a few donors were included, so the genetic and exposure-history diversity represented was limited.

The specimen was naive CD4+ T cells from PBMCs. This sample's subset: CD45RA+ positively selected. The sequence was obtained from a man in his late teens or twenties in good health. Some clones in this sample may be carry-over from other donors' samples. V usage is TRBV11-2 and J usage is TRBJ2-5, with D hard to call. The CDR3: CASSLAQTQETQYF. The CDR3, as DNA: TGTGCCAGCAGCCTGGCTCAGACACAAGAGACCCAGTACTTC.